This passage covers 5 T cell receptor beta chains from one sample sequenced in a study of T cell changes during pregnancy in multiple sclerosis. The method was immunoSEQ multiplex PCR; TCRdb's version includes in-frame clones alone and lacks a portion of them. The sample carries some 60,000 clones, about 90% recorded once. The sample in question was peripheral blood, obtained in the third trimester of pregnancy. The receptors were sampled from a female donor in good health, enrolled as a control in a pregnancy study.

The chain couples TRBV10-3 to TRBJ2-3; 7 bases match TRBD2. The CDR3 runs to 17 residues. V lost 0 bases to trimming and J lost 6 bases; unmatched junction nucleotides: 12. The germline V gene encodes CDR1 ENHRY and CDR2 SYGVKD. CDR3 nucleotide sequence: TGTGCCATCAGTGAGTCGATGGCAGCGGGGCTACACGATACGCAGTATTTT. Protein sequence: CAISESMAAGLHDTQYF.

The chain couples TRBV9 to TRBJ1-1, with 10 bases fitting TRBD1. After removal of 4 bases from V and 6 bases from J, the junction contained 3 bases not matched to a gene. This CDR3 has 13 amino acids. The germline V gene has CDR1 SGDLS and CDR2 YYNGEE. Here the CDR3 DNA reads TGTGCCAGCAGCTGGACAGGGGGGTCTGAAGCTTTCTTT. It specifies CASSWTGGSEAFF.

The CDR3 reads CASSPSGTGSEKLFF. The CDR3 DNA reads as TGTGCCAGCAGCCCTTCCGGGACAGGGAGTGAAAAACTGTTTTTT. V is TRBV7-9 and J is TRBJ1-4; TRBD1 matches 9 bases. The germline CDR1 and CDR2 sequences are SEHNR and FQNEAQ (reference sequence). The CDR3 runs 15 residues. The V segment lost 5 bases and the J segment 7 bases; nucleotides outside the gene matches: 8.

The V gene is TRBV11-2, the J gene TRBJ2-1; 10 bases are a match to TRBD2. V shed 5 bases, J shed 9 bases, and the junction held 10 bases outside the gene matches. The CDR3 spans 15 residues. Germline CDR1 reads SGHAT; CDR2 reads FQNNGV. As DNA, the CDR3 is TGTGCCAGCAGCGTCCGGGCTAGCGGGAGTAGTGAGCAGTTCTTC. Its translation is CASSVRASGSSEQFF.

The gene calls are TRBV6-4 and TRBJ2-1; TRBD2 matches at 9 bases. The CDR3 sequence is 15 residues long. Germline lookup yields CDR1 MRHNA and CDR2 SNTAGT. V shed 3 bases and J 0 bases; nucleotides not matched to a gene: 0. CDR3: CASSERGGSYNEQFF. DNA for the CDR3: TGTGCCAGCAGTGAGCGGGGGGGCTCCTACAATGAGCAGTTCTTC.